The T cell receptor beta chain described here comes from a study of post-analysis software for immune sequencing data. The wider study: Disease trajectories encompassed relapsing-remitting, secondary progressive and progressive-relapsing multiple sclerosis.

General study points: Samples from one preparation batch, clustered by F measure, grouped strongly together. The study found significantly lower normalized Chao1 diversity in multiple sclerosis patients than in controls.

This clonotype was seen only a few times. Its antigen is not known. cDNA libraries of TCR beta carried unique molecular identifiers. It was from roughly 1 to 10 million T cells that approximately 500,000 cDNA molecules came. TCRdb ran MiXCR on the PCR reads and lists one entry per CDR3 protein. The sample includes 740,000 or so distinct CDR3 sequences, about 53% of them seen just once. The clonotype comes from a girl aged 5 to 17 with multiple sclerosis. The source material was blood.

CDR3 protein: CASSLVGGPSRNEQYF. The CDR3 region has the DNA TGCGCCAGCAGCTTGGTCGGAGGCCCTTCGAGAAACGAGCAGTACTTC. The chain combines TRBV5-1 with TRBJ2-5; a possible D gene is TRBD2 (5 bases). The closer fit of TRBJ2-7 to the DNA end suggests the J call may be wrong. The V gene's germline CDR1 is SGHRS and CDR2 YFSETQ. The CDR3 is made up of 16 amino acids.